The next 8 T cell receptor beta chains were all read from a single sample in a study of vaccination and CD4 T cells after COVID-19. This sample's treatment: approximately nine-day PBMC culture with coronavirus spike peptide pools or control peptides (ViraFEST assay). With the Oncomine TCR Beta short-read assay, DNA from cultured CD4+ T cells was sequenced. TCRdb ran MiXCR on the PCR reads and lists one entry per CDR3 protein. The table has approximately 19,000 distinct CDR3 sequences, about 73% seen once. Their recognized antigens are unknown. Sequencing was performed on CD4+ T cells from blood, cultured in vitro. The receptor set was obtained from a human donor who had recovered from COVID-19.

The chain couples TRBV7-6 to TRBJ2-2; D gene uncertain. There are 13 residues in the CDR3. With 5 bases removed from V and 6 bases from J, the gap between germline ends came to 10 bases. In germline, CDR1 is SGHVS, CDR2 FNYEAQ. The CDR3 DNA reads as TGTGCCAGCAGCCCCCAGGTCGCCGGGGAGCTGTTTTTT. It yields the protein CASSPQVAGELFF.

The V gene is TRBV19, the J gene TRBJ2-7, with a tentative D call TRBD2 (5 bases). The germline gives CDR1 LNHDA, CDR2 SQIVND (reference sequence). Trimming took off 1 base at V and 2 bases at J, with 12 bases between the two ends. The CDR3 has 15 amino acids. The CDR3 loop is CASSIVPGDAYEQYF. The CDR3 DNA reads TGTGCCAGTAGTATAGTGCCCGGGGATGCCTACGAGCAGTACTTC.

The chain couples TRBV18 to TRBJ1-2; D remains ambiguous. CDR1 and CDR2 from the germline V gene are KGHSH and LQKENI. CDR3 length equals 13 residues. Trimming shortened V by 5 bases and J by 1 base, and 8 bases separated the two germline ends. The chain's CDR3 is CASSSQDNYGYTF. In DNA form, the CDR3 reads TGTGCCAGCTCATCCCAGGATAACTATGGCTACACCTTC.

This clonotype was counted between two and nine times. This chain links TRBV11-3 with TRBJ2-5; D is perhaps TRBD1 or TRBD2 (5 bases each). This CDR3 is built from 15 residues. V dropped 5 bases and J dropped 5 bases, with 18 bases sitting between them. The germline V gene encodes CDR1 SGHNT and CDR2 YENEEA. The CDR3 DNA is TGTGCCAGCAGCCCGAACCACAGGTCGGGGGAGACCCAGTACTTC. As protein: CASSPNHRSGETQYF.

This chain joins TRBV20-1 and TRBJ2-5; TRBD1 matches 8 bases. Trimming at V came to 6 bases and at J to 4 bases, leaving 7 bases not matched to a gene. CDR3 length equals 13 residues. The germline gives CDR1 DFQATT, CDR2 SNEGSKA (reference sequence). The CDR3 sequence is CSANGQGRETQYF. The CDR3 nucleotides read TGCAGTGCAAACGGACAGGGCCGAGAGACCCAGTACTTC.

The V call is TRBV6-1, the J call TRBJ1-5; a weak D match, TRBD1 (6 bases). The CDR3 consists of 14 residues. Trimming took 7 bases from V and 7 from J, leaving 17 bases between them. Germline values: CDR1 MNHNS, CDR2 SASEGT. CDR3: CASKRVGGRQPQHF. Written as DNA, the CDR3 is TGTGCCAGCAAGAGGGTAGGGGGACGGCAGCCCCAGCATTTT.

The sample holds a few counts of this clonotype. The rearrangement uses TRBV7-3 and TRBJ1-2; D gene uncertain. Trimming took 2 bases from V and 4 from J, leaving 8 bases between them. Germline CDR1 SGHTA, CDR2 FQGTGA. The CDR3 is 13 amino acids. The CDR3 region has the DNA TGTGCCAGCAGCTTACTGGCGGGCTATGGCTACACCTTC. This encodes CASSLLAGYGYTF.

The chain carries TRBV30 and TRBJ1-5; D is undetermined. The V gene lost 7 bases and the J gene lost 3 bases, with 13 bases spanning the gap. CDR3 size: 13 residues. Germline loops: CDR1 GTSNPN, CDR2 SVGIG (reference sequence). CDR3 nucleotides: TGTGCCTACTCTACGGGTTCCAATCAGCCCCAGCATTTT. Residues: CAYSTGSNQPQHF. Supplemented by reference TRBV30 and TRBJ1-5, the full variable domain reads SQTIHQWPATLVQPVGSPLSLECTVEGTSNPNLYWYRQAAGRGLQLLFYSVGIGQISSEVPQNLSASRPQDRQFILSSKKLLLSDSGFYLCAYSTGSNQPQHFGDGTRLSIL.